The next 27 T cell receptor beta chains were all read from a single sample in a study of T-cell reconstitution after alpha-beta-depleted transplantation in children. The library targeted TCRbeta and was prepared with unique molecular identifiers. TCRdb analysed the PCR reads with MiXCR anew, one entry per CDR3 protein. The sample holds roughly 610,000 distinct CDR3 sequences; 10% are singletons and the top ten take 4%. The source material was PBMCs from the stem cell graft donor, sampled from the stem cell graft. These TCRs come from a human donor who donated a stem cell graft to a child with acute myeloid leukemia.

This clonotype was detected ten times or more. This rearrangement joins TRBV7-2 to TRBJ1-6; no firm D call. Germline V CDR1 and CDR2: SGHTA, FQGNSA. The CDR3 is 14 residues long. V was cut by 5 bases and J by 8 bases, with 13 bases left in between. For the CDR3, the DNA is TGTGCCAGCAGCCTTTGGGAGGCTTATTCACCCCTCCACTTT. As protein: CASSLWEAYSPLHF.

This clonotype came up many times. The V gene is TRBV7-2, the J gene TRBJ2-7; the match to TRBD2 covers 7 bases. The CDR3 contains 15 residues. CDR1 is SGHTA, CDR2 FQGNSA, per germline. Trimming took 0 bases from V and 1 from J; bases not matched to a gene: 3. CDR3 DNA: TGTGCCAGCAGCTTAGCAGCGGGGCCTTCCTACGAGCAGTACTTC. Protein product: CASSLAAGPSYEQYF.

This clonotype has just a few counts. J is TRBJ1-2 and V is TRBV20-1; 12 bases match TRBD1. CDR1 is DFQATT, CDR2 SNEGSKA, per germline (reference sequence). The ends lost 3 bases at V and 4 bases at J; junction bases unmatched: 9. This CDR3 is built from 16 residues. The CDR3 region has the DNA TGCAGTGCTAGCGACCGGGGGGACAGGGGGCTCTATGGCTACACCTTC. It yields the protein CSASDRGDRGLYGYTF.

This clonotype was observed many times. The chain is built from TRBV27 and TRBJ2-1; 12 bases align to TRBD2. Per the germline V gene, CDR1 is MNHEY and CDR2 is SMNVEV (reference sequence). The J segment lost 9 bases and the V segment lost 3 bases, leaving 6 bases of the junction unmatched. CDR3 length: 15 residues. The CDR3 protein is CASSFLAGGLGEQFF. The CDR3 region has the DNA TGTGCCAGCAGTTTTCTAGCGGGAGGGCTCGGTGAGCAGTTCTTC.

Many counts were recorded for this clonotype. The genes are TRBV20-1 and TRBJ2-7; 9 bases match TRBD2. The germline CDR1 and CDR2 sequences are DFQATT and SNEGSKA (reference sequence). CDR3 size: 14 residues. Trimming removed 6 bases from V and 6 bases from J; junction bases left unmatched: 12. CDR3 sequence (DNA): TGCAGTGCCGAAAGCGGGAGGTTCAGTCGCGAGCAGTACTTC. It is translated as CSAESGRFSREQYF.

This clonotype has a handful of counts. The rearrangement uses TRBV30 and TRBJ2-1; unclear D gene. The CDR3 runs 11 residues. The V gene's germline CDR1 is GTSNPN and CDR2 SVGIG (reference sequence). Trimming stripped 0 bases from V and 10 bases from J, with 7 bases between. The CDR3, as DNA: TGTGCCTGGAGTGTGTTACTCGAGCAGTTCTTC. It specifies CAWSVLLEQFF.

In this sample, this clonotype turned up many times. CDR3 in DNA: TGCAGTGCCCCACGGGCTAGCGGGACCCCTCACGAGCAGTACTTC. Translation gives CSAPRASGTPHEQYF. The chain combines TRBV20-1 with TRBJ2-7; 9 nucleotides line up with TRBD2. Germline-derived CDR1 and CDR2 are DFQATT and SNEGSKA (reference sequence). V trimming: 6 bases; J trimming: 5 bases; junction bases outside the gene matches: 14. This CDR3 spans 15 amino acids.

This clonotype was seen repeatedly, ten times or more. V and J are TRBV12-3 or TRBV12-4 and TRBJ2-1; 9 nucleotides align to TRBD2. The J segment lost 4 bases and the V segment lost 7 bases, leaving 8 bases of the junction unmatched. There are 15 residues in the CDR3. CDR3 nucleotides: TGTGCCAGCATTTTGAGGCTAGCGGGGTACAATGAGCAGTTCTTC. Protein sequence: CASILRLAGYNEQFF.

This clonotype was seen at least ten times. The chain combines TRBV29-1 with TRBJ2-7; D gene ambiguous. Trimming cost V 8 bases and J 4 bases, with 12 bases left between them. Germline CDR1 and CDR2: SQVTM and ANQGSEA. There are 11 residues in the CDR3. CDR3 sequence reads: CSCSSVYEQYF. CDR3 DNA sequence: TGCAGCTGTAGCTCGGTGTACGAGCAGTACTTC.

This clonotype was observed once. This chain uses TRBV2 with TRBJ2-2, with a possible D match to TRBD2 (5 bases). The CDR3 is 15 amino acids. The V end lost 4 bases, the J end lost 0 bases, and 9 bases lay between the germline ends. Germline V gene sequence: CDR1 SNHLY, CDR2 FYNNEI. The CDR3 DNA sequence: TGTGCCAGCAGTGGAAAAGCGGCGAACACCGGGGAGCTGTTTTTT. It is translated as CASSGKAANTGELFF.

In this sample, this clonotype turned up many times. The CDR3 loop is CASSLSGRSYNEQFF. The CDR3 coding sequence is TGTGCCAGCAGCCTTTCGGGGAGGTCCTACAATGAGCAGTTCTTC. The rearrangement uses TRBV6-4 and TRBJ2-1; weak D call: TRBD2 (6 bases). V lost 6 bases to trimming and J lost 1 base, with 13 bases between them. Germline V gene data show CDR1 as MRHNA and CDR2 as SNTAGT. CDR3 length: 15 amino acids.

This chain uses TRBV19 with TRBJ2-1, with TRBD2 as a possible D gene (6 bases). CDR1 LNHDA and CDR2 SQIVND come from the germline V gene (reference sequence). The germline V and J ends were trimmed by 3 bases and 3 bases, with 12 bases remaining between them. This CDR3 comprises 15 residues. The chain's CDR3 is CASSIGSFVYNEQFF. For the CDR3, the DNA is TGTGCCAGTAGTATCGGGAGTTTCGTCTACAATGAGCAGTTCTTC.

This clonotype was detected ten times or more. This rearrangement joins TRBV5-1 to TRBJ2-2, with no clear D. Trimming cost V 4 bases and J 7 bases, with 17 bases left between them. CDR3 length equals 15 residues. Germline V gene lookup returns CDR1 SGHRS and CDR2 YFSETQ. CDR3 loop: CASSLPLKAGGELFF. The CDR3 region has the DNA TGCGCCAGCAGCCTCCCGTTGAAGGCCGGCGGGGAGCTGTTTTTT.

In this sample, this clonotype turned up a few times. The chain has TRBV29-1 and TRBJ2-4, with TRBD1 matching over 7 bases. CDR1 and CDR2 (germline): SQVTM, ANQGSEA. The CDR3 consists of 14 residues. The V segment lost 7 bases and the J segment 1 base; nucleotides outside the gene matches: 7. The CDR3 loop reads CSGRTGEAKNIQYF. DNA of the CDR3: TGCAGCGGTCGAACAGGGGAGGCCAAAAACATTCAGTACTTC.

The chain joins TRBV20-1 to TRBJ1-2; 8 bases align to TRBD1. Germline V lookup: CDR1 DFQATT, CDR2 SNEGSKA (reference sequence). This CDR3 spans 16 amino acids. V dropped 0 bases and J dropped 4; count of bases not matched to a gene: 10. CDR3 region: CSAREVGQGVGYGYTF. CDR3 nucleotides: TGCAGTGCTAGAGAGGTTGGACAGGGAGTAGGCTATGGCTACACCTTC.

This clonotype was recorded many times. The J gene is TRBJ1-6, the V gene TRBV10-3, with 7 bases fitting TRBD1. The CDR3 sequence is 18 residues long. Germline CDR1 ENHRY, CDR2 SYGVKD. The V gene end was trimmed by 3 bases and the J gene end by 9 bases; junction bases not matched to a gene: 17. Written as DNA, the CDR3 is TGTGCCATCAGTGACCTCCGACAGGGCGGTTCCACTGGTTCACCCCTCCACTTT. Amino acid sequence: CAISDLRQGGSTGSPLHF.

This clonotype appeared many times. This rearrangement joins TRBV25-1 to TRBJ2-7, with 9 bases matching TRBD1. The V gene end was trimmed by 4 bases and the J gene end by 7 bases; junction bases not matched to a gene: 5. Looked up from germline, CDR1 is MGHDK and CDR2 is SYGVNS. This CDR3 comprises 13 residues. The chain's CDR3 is CASSGDRVGEQYF. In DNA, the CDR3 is TGTGCCAGCAGTGGGGACAGGGTTGGGGAGCAGTACTTC.

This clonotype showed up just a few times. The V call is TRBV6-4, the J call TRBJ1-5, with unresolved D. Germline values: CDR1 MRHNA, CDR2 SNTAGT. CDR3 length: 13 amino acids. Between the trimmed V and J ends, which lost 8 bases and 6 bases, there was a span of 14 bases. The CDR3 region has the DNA TGTGCCAGCCTTCTAAAGGTTCCTCAGCCCCAGCATTTT. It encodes CASLLKVPQPQHF.

CDR3 sequence reads: CASSEYTGGNEQFF. The CDR3 DNA reads as TGTGCCAGCAGTGAATACACAGGGGGGAATGAGCAGTTCTTC. V is TRBV25-1 and J is TRBJ2-1; 8 nucleotides agree with TRBD1. CDR3 length equals 14 residues. CDR1 and CDR2 (germline): MGHDK, SYGVNS. V was clipped by 0 bases and J by 7 bases; unmatched bases: 2.

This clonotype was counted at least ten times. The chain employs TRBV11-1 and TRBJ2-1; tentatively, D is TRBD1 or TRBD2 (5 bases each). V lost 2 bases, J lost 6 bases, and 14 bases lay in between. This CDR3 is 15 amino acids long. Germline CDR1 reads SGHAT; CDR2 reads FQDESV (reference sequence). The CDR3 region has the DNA TGTGCCAGCAGCTTATTCGACGGGGCGCGCAATGAGCAGTTCTTC. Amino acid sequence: CASSLFDGARNEQFF.

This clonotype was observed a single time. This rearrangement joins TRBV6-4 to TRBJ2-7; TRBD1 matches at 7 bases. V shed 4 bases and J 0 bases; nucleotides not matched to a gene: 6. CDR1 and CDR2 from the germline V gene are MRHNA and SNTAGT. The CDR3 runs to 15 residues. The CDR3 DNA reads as TGTGCCAGCAGTGTTTGGGACAGAAGCTCCTACGAGCAGTACTTC. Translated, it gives CASSVWDRSSYEQYF.

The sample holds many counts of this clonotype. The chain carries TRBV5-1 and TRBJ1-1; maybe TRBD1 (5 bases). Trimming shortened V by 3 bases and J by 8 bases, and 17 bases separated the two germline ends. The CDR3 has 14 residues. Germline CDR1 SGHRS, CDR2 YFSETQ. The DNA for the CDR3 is TGCGCCAGCAGCTCCCAGGCCACCCGGGGGGAAGCTTTCTTT. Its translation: CASSSQATRGEAFF.

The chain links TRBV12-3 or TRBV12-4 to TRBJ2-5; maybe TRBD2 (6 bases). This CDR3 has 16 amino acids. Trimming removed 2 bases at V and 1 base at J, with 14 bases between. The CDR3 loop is CASSLIAGRTQETQYF. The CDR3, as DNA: TGTGCCAGCAGTTTAATTGCGGGGAGAACCCAAGAGACCCAGTACTTC.

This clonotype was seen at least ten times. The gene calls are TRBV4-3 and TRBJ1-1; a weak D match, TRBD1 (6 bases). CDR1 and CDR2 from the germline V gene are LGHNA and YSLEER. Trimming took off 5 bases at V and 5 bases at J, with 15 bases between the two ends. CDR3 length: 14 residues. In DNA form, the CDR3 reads TGCGCCAGCAGCACCTCCAGGGGATGGACTGAAGCTTTCTTT. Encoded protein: CASSTSRGWTEAFF.

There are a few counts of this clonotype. In DNA, the CDR3 is TGCAGCGTTGAACTTACTGACCCACCTTCCTACGAGCAGTACTTC. The encoded protein is CSVELTDPPSYEQYF. The chain links TRBV29-1 to TRBJ2-7; D is undetermined. Trimming shortened V by 2 bases and J by 1 base, and 15 bases separated the two germline ends. The germline V gene has CDR1 SQVTM and CDR2 ANQGSEA. The CDR3 has 15 amino acids.

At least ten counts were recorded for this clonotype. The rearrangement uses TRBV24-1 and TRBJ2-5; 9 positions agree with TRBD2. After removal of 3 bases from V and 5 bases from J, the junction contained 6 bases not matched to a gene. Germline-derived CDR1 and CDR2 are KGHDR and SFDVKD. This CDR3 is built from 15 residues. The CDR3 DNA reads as TGTGCCACCAGTGATGGGACTAGCACGCGGGAGACCCAGTACTTC. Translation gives CATSDGTSTRETQYF.

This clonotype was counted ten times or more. The CDR3: CSAPRVHEQYF. CDR3 coding DNA: TGCAGTGCCCCCAGGGTGCACGAGCAGTACTTC. This chain links TRBV20-1 with TRBJ2-7; the D gene is possibly TRBD1 (5 bases). Germline CDR1 and CDR2: DFQATT and SNEGSKA (reference sequence). V lost 6 bases to trimming and J lost 5 bases, with 11 bases between them. CDR3 size: 11 residues.